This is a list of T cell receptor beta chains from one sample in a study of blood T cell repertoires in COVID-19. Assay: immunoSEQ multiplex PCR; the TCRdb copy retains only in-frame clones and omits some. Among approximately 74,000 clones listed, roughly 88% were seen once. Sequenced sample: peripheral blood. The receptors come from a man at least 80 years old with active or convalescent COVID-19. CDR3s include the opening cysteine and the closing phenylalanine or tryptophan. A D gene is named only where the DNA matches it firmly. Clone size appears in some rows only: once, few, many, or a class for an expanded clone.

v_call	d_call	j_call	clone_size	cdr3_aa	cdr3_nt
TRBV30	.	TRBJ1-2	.	CAWSAPGWGYTF	TGTGCCTGGTCGGCACCCGGGTGGGGCTACACCTTC
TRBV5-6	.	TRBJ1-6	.	CASSLERQDNSPLHF	TGTGCCAGCAGCTTGGAGCGACAGGATAATTCACCCCTCCACTTT
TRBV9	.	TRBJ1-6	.	CASSVVWGDADNSPLHF	TGTGCCAGCAGCGTAGTGTGGGGGGACGCCGATAATTCACCCCTCCACTTT
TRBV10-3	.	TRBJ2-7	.	CAIRALGSSYEQYF	TGTGCCATCAGGGCGTTGGGGAGCTCCTACGAGCAGTACTTC
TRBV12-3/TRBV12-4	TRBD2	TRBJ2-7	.	CASLERGGYEQYF	TGTGCCAGCCTCGAGCGGGGGGGCTACGAGCAGTACTTC
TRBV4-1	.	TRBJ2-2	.	CASSRRSTRNTGELFF	TGCGCCAGCAGCCGCCGGAGTACTCGAAACACCGGGGAGCTGTTTTTT
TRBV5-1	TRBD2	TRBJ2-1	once	CASSLVSSGGYNEQFF	TGCGCCAGCAGCTTGGTTTCGAGCGGGGGATACAATGAGCAGTTCTTC
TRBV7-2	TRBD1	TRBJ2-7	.	CASSLQPGQNSYEQYF	TGTGCCAGCAGCTTGCAACCGGGACAGAACTCCTACGAGCAGTACTTC
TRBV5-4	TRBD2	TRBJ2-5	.	CASSDSGRGETQYF	TGTGCCAGCAGCGATAGCGGGAGGGGGGAGACCCAGTACTTC
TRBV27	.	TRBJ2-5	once	CASSLYSGLTATQYF	TGTGCCAGCAGTTTATATAGCGGTCTTACAGCGACCCAGTACTTC
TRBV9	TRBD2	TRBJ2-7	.	CASSVGASGSYEQYF	TGTGCCAGCAGCGTAGGGGCTAGCGGGAGCTACGAGCAGTACTTC
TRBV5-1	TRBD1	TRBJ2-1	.	CASSLTLSGGTGRNEQFF	TGCGCCAGCAGCCTTACCCTATCCGGCGGGACAGGGCGTAATGAGCAGTTCTTC
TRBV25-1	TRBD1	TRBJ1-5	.	CARREVEGALSNQPQHF	TGTGCCAGACGTGAGGTGGAGGGGGCCCTTAGCAATCAGCCCCAGCATTTT
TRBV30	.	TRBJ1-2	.	CAWLKGVGYTF	TGTGCCTGGCTGAAAGGGGTTGGCTACACCTTC
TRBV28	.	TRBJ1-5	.	CASSRSGRGGNQPQHF	TGTGCCAGCAGTCGATCCGGAAGGGGCGGCAATCAGCCCCAGCATTTT
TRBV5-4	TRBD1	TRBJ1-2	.	CASSWDRVEGGYTF	TGTGCCAGCAGCTGGGACAGGGTTGAGGGTGGCTACACCTTC
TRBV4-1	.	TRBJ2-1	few	CASSLGGAWEQFF	TGCGCCAGCAGCCTTGGGGGGGCTTGGGAGCAGTTCTTC
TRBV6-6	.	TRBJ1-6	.	CASSQERGSSPLHF	TGTGCCAGCAGTCAGGAGCGAGGGAGTTCACCCCTCCACTTT
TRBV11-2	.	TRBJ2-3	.	CASSLYGGTDTQYF	TGTGCCAGCAGCTTGTACGGGGGCACAGATACGCAGTATTTT
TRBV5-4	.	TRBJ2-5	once	CASSFSGGPTQYF	TGTGCCAGCAGCTTCTCGGGGGGCCCGACCCAGTACTTC
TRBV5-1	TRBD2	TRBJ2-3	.	CASSLGGGGTDTQYF	TGCGCCAGCAGCTTGGGCGGGGGAGGCACAGATACGCAGTATTTT
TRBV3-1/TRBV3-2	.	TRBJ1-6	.	CASNLREISSPLHF	TGTGCCAGCAACCTGCGGGAAATAAGTTCACCCCTCCACTTT
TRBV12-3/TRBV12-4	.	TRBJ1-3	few	CASKEAAGNTIYF	TGTGCCAGCAAGGAAGCGGCTGGAAACACCATATATTTT
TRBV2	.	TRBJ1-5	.	CASSEGQGYQPQHF	TGTGCCAGCAGTGAAGGGCAGGGGTATCAGCCCCAGCATTTT
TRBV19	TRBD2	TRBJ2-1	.	CASGLAGGLFNEQFF	TGTGCCAGTGGACTAGCGGGGGGCCTGTTCAATGAGCAGTTCTTC
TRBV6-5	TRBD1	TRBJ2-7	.	CASSRQQGAREQYF	TGTGCCAGCAGCCGACAACAGGGGGCTCGGGAGCAGTACTTC
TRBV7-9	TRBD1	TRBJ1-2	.	CASREQGALWVYGYTF	TGTGCCAGCAGGGAGCAGGGGGCACTGTGGGTCTATGGCTACACCTTC
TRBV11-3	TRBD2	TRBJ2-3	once	CASSPTSGGANTQYF	TGTGCCAGCAGCCCGACTAGCGGGGGGGCAAATACGCAGTATTTT
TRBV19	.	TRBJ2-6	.	CASSIPGSGANVLTF	TGTGCCAGTAGTATACCGGGCTCTGGGGCCAACGTCCTGACTTTC
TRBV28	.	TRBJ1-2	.	CASTLGGNNYGYTF	TGTGCCAGCACCCTCGGGGGGAATAACTATGGCTACACCTTC
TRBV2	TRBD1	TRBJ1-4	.	CASSDFGQGHEKLFF	TGTGCCAGCAGTGACTTTGGACAGGGTCATGAAAAACTGTTTTTT
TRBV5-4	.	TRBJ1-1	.	CASSLGPTEAFF	TGTGCCAGCAGCTTGGGGCCGACTGAAGCTTTCTTT
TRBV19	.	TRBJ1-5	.	CASSIDYAGESNQPQHF	TGTGCCAGTAGTATAGATTACGCCGGGGAAAGCAATCAGCCCCAGCATTTT
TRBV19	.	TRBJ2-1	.	CASSTSYNEQFF	TGTGCCAGTAGCACATCTTACAATGAGCAGTTCTTC
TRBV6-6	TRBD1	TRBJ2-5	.	CASSRTGIGETQYF	TGTGCCAGCAGCCGGACAGGGATTGGAGAGACCCAGTACTTC
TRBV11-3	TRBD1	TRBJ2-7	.	CASSLGTGGSYEQYF	TGTGCCAGCAGCTTAGGTACAGGGGGCTCCTACGAGCAGTACTTC
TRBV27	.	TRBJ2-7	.	CASSLTGRTYEQYF	TGTGCCAGCAGTTTAACAGGCAGAACCTACGAGCAGTACTTC
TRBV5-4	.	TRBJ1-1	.	CASSLGGPNTEAFF	TGTGCCAGCAGCTTGGGAGGCCCGAACACTGAAGCTTTCTTT
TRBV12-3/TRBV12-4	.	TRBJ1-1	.	CASSLRNTEAFF	TGTGCCAGCAGTTTGAGGAACACTGAAGCTTTCTTT
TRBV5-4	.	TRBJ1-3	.	CASSLFQGRTGNTIYF	TGTGCCAGCAGCTTGTTTCAGGGAAGGACTGGAAACACCATATATTTT
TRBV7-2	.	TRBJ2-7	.	CASSLRTWAGYEQYF	TGTGCCAGCAGCCTTAGAACCTGGGCAGGGTACGAGCAGTACTTC